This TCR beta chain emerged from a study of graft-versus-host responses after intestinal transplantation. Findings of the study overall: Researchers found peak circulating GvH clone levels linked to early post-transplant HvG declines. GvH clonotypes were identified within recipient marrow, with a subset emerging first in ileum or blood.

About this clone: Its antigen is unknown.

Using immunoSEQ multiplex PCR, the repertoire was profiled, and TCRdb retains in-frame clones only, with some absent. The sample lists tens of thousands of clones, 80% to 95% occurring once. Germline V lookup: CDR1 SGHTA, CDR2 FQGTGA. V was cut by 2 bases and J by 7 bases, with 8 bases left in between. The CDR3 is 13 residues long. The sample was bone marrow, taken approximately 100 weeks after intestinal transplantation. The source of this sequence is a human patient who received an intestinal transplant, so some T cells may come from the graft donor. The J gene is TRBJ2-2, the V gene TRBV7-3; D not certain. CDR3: CASSLFVDGELFF. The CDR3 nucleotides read TGTGCCAGCAGCTTATTCGTAGACGGGGAGCTGTTTTTT.